This T cell receptor (beta chain) originates from a study of blood T cells in healthy people across ages (dated by TCRdb to the mid-2010s). The study in broad terms: In model experiments, template switching captured roughly one uniquely barcoded TCR beta cDNA molecule for every two T cells. Age-related changes in TCR beta repertoire diversity were measured in the study by deep sequencing normalized with unique cDNA molecular identifiers. The donors were divided into four age groups: young (average around 17 years), middle-aged (under 40), aged (about 62) and long-lived (approximately 74). Donors of different ages were randomly distributed across sequencing lanes to avoid experimental bias. The study analyzed two additional independent replicas of 1 million unique cDNA reads from the same blood draw for two donors, one aged 18 to 30 and one aged 80 or older.

As to this clonotype: Its antigen is currently not known. Base qualities are not recorded, but no much larger clone differs from it by a single base.

Libraries came from 5' RACE. Sequenced using an Illumina HiSeq 2500. A second roughly 6 to 12 cycle PCR used a sample-barcoded 5' primer and a J-beta primer mix. A template-switch 5' adaptor carrying 12 random nucleotides introduced a unique molecular identifier onto each TCR beta cDNA molecule. Each sample yielded at least 2.5 million CDR3-containing paired-end reads. The Mint cDNA synthesis kit, primed by a TRBC-specific oligonucleotide, was used to synthesize first-strand cDNA from all RNA. All cDNA was treated with uracil-DNA glycosylase and then went through a first 18-cycle PCR with the universal primers M1SS and BC2_uni_R. The authors processed their data as follows. Normalization of each sample was performed by random selection of 1 million high-quality reads, each carrying a distinct molecular identifier. Instead of being binned into consensus sequences, reads that shared molecular identifiers were thrown out. MiTCR, set to a Q25 quality threshold and the strictest error-elimination algorithm, was used for CDR3 identification, clonotype clustering and error correction. A nonparametric unseen species model using Euler transformation provided a lower-bound estimate of total TCR beta diversity. TCRdb reprocessed the public reads (quality trimming at Q25 with fastp, clone calling with MiXCR) and kept in-frame beta chains. A single entry per CDR3 protein holds the most common genes and DNA from its merged rows. What appears here as the V and J calls and clone size reflects TCRdb's work, not the paper's. Here the sample has almost 1 million distinct CDR3 sequences; about 51% occur a single time. Jointly, the top ten make up around 21% of the sample.

The V and J ends are trimmed by 6 bases and 5 bases, leaving 10 bases between them. Per the germline V gene, KGHSH is the CDR1 and LQKENI is the CDR2. Inclusive of the bounding cysteine and phenylalanine, the CDR3 is 13 residues long. The only DNA kept is the CDR3, 39 bases in frame from the first base. Paper-wide results and their limitations: Bulk unsorted PBMC profiling prevented conclusive comparison of naive and antigen-experienced compartments. As age increased, observed TCR beta diversity per million T cells dropped in a roughly linear way, and a significant reduction was already evident by age 40. Estimates of total diversity based on one million sequenced T cells were regarded as lower bounds and as underestimates. Compared with the aged group, more naive CD4+ T cells, fewer expanded clones and increased TCR diversity were shown by the long-lived group, suggesting age selection. The CMV infection status of donors was not known, potentially confounding age-related changes in expanded clonotypes. The percentage of naive T cells measured by flow cytometry correlated strongly with observed TCR beta diversity.

The 35 to 40 donors, aged roughly 6 to 95 years, were systemically healthy Caucasian individuals from Russia. Approximately 9.3 milliliters of peripheral blood were collected from each donor into EDTA-treated Vacutainer tubes. Ficoll-Paque density-gradient centrifugation was used to isolate PBMCs, with at least 6.5 million per sample. Trizol reagent was used to extract total RNA from the PBMCs, yielding at least 6 micrograms per sample. The percentages of naive CD45RAhigh/CD27high T cells were determined by flow cytometry on a PBMC aliquot from every donor. The sample consisted of blood. The clonotype was recovered from a woman aged 60-70 years in good health. The sequence links TRBV18 to TRBJ1-4; TRBD1 is a possible D gene, resting on 5 matching bases. The bases read TGTGCCAGCTCCCCGAACAGGAATGAAAAACTGTTTTTT. This yields the protein CASSPNRNEKLFF.